This T cell receptor beta chain originates from a study of naive and memory T cell subsets. In the case of this clonotype: The antigen is not known.

Both TRBC1 and TRBC2 were covered by a beta constant-region primer of two equimolar oligonucleotides. The ligated cDNA underwent four PCR rounds using SP2 and nested alpha and beta constant-region primers. One entry per CDR3 protein, called by TCRdb with MiXCR from the UMI-ligation and nested PCR reads. The repertoire consists of 120,000 to 150,000 distinct CDR3 sequences, with roughly 22% occurring once and the leading ten covering 0.11%. After the first PCR, alpha and beta chain libraries were processed separately. Germline values: CDR1 SGHTA, CDR2 FQGNSA. The CDR3 is 16 amino acids. Trimming removed 9 bases from V and 1 base from J; junction bases left unmatched: 6. Study-level findings and limits: Gini index rose across naive, CM, EM and EMRA in CD4 and CD8. A few larger clonotypes appeared in naive repertoires, especially CD8, possibly memory cells re-expressing CD45RA.

This TCR was recovered from a human donor in good health. The V and J genes are TRBV7-2 and TRBJ2-6; TRBD2 matches 10 bases. Sequenced: naive CD4+ T cells from blood. As DNA, the CDR3 is TGTGCCAGTCGGGGACTAGCGTCTTCTGGGGCCAACGTCCTGACTTTC. It translates to CASRGLASSGANVLTF.